The 14 T cell receptor beta chains below all came from one sample that was sequenced in a study of T cells in localized non-small cell lung cancer. Only in-frame clones appear in the TCRdb table, and some are missing; sequencing was by immunoSEQ multiplex PCR. The sample lists 15,000 to 20,000 clones, about four fifths occurring once. The material sequenced was peripheral blood, taken before any cancer treatment. The receptors derive from a male donor aged 60 or older with stage I lung adenocarcinoma.

The chain links TRBV6-9 to TRBJ2-7; D is perhaps TRBD1 or TRBD2 (5 bases each). The V end was cut by 5 bases, the J end by 2 bases, with 13 bases between. From germline, CDR1 is MNHGY and CDR2 SVAAGI. This CDR3 spans 14 amino acids. The CDR3 spells CASSGGSYPYEQYF. The CDR3 coding sequence is TGTGCCAGCAGTGGGGGTAGCTACCCCTACGAGCAGTACTTC.

This clone has more than one count but fewer than ten. The V and J genes are TRBV7-3 and TRBJ1-3; D is ambiguous. V was shortened by 2 bases and J by 1 base, with 12 bases between the two germline ends. CDR1 SGHTA and CDR2 FQGTGA come from the germline V gene. The CDR3 consists of 16 residues. CDR3 region: CASSLGPESSGNTIYF. For the CDR3, the DNA is TGTGCCAGCAGCTTAGGTCCGGAATCTTCTGGAAACACCATATATTTT.

This sequence joins TRBV5-1 and TRBJ1-1; D unclear. Germline V gives CDR1 SGHRS, CDR2 YFSETQ. Trimming stripped 4 bases from V and 0 bases from J, with 13 bases between. This CDR3 region has 15 residues. CDR3 DNA sequence: TGCGCCAGCAGCCCACCCGACAACATGAACACTGAAGCTTTCTTT. Protein: CASSPPDNMNTEAFF. The full variable domain, with the rest looked up from reference TRBV5-1 and TRBJ1-1, is KAGVTQTPRYLIKTRGQQVTLSCSPISGHRSVSWYQQTPGQGLQFLFEYFSETQRNKGNFPGRFSGRQFSNSRSEMNVSTLELGDSALYLCASSPPDNMNTEAFFGQGTRLTVV.

The rearrangement uses TRBV5-6 and TRBJ2-7; D might be TRBD2 (5 bases). Between the trimmed V and J ends, which lost 2 bases and 0 bases, there was a span of 9 bases. The CDR3 totals 14 residues. Germline V CDR1 and CDR2: SGHDT, YYEEEE. In DNA form, the CDR3 reads TGTGCCAGCAGCTTAGACTACAGCTCCTACGAGCAGTACTTC. Protein: CASSLDYSSYEQYF.

The chain links TRBV7-8 to TRBJ2-2, with D perhaps TRBD1 or TRBD2 (5 bases each). The germline V and J ends were trimmed by 5 bases and 5 bases, with 15 bases remaining between them. In germline, CDR1 is SGHVS, CDR2 FQNEAQ. This CDR3 region has 15 residues. The CDR3 DNA reads TGTGCCAGCAGCACCAGGACGGGGCTGACCGGGGAGCTGTTTTTT. Its translation is CASSTRTGLTGELFF.

This clone was recorded only once. The V and J genes are TRBV6-5 and TRBJ1-1, with D unresolved. The CDR3 spans 13 residues. Trimming cost V 5 bases and J 6 bases, with 13 bases left between them. Germline lookup yields CDR1 MNHEY and CDR2 SVGAGI. The CDR3 DNA is TGTGCCAGCAGTGAACTTGTAAAATCTGAAGCTTTCTTT. This gives the protein CASSELVKSEAFF.

This CDR3 is CASGKDRPWANEKLFF. The CDR3 nucleotides are TGCGCCAGCGGCAAGGACAGACCTTGGGCTAATGAAAAACTGTTTTTT. The chain has TRBV5-1 and TRBJ1-4; weak D call: TRBD1 (6 bases). The V gene's germline CDR1 is SGHRS and CDR2 YFSETQ. V lost 7 bases to trimming and J lost 3 bases, with 19 bases between them. This CDR3 contains 16 residues.

This rearrangement joins TRBV21-1 to TRBJ2-1; the D call of TRBD1 is as the table states it, not checked on the DNA. TRBV21-1 is a pseudogene. The CDR3 totals 15 residues. CDR3 coding DNA: TGTGCCAGCACCCCGGGACAGGGCCCCTACAATGAGCAGTTCTTC. Translated: CASTPGQGPYNEQFF.

V and J are TRBV4-1 and TRBJ2-5; 9 nucleotides agree with TRBD1. The length of the CDR3 is 16 residues. From germline, CDR1 is MGHRA and CDR2 YSYEKL. J lost 4 bases, V lost 4 bases, and 10 bases had no gene match. This CDR3 reads CASSPSLGQGRETQYF. The CDR3 nucleotides read TGCGCCAGCAGCCCAAGCCTGGGACAGGGCCGAGAGACCCAGTACTTC.

V usage is TRBV4-2 and J usage is TRBJ2-7; TRBD1 agrees at 7 bases. CDR1 LGHNA and CDR2 YNFKEQ come from the germline V gene. V shed 2 bases and J 5 bases; nucleotides not matched to a gene: 9. The CDR3 loop spans 15 amino acids. Here the CDR3 reads CASSQKTGDGDEQYF. CDR3 DNA sequence: TGTGCCAGCAGCCAAAAAACAGGGGATGGGGACGAGCAGTACTTC.

The chain uses TRBV5-6 and TRBJ2-4; 8 bases map to TRBD1. Germline CDR1 is SGHDT and CDR2 is YYEEEE. After removal of 1 base from V and 5 bases from J, the junction contained 2 bases not matched to a gene. This CDR3 is 14 amino acids long. CDR3 loop: CASSLQGQENIQYF. The CDR3 nucleotides read TGTGCCAGCAGCTTGCAGGGACAGGAAAACATTCAGTACTTC.

The V call is TRBV5-6, the J call TRBJ2-1; 9 bases are shared with TRBD1. CDR3 length: 15 amino acids. With V trimmed by 4 bases and J by 6 bases, 8 bases remained unmatched. Germline V lookup: CDR1 SGHDT, CDR2 YYEEEE. CDR3 loop: CASSPWGTGINEQFF. As DNA, the CDR3 is TGTGCCAGCAGCCCGTGGGGGACAGGGATCAATGAGCAGTTCTTC.

This clone is judged large. The chain links TRBV19 to TRBJ1-6; D not resolved. From germline, CDR1 is LNHDA and CDR2 SQIVND (reference sequence). V was shortened by 2 bases and J by 3 bases, with 11 bases between the two germline ends. CDR3 size: 16 residues. CDR3 nucleotides: TGTGCCAGTAGTATAACGGCGGGTGTCTATAATTCACCCCTCCACTTT. It translates to CASSITAGVYNSPLHF.

The chain links TRBV15 to TRBJ2-1; 8 bases are a match to TRBD1. The V segment lost 5 bases and the J segment 6 bases; nucleotides outside the gene matches: 3. The CDR3 runs 13 residues. The germline CDR1 and CDR2 sequences are LNHNV and YYDKDF (reference sequence). In DNA form, the CDR3 reads TGTGCCACCAGCTCCGACAGGGGCAATGAGCAGTTCTTC. Its translation is CATSSDRGNEQFF.